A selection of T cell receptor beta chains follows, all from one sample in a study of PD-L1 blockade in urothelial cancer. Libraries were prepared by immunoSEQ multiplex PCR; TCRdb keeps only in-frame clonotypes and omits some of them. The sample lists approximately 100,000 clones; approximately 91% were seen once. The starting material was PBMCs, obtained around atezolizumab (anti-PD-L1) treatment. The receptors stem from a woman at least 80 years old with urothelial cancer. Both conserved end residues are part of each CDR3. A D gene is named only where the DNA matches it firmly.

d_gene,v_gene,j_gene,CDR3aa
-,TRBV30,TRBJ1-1,CAWSVLRAEAFF
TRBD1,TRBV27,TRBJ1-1,CASSRDRGRAEAFF
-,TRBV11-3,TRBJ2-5,CASSLGAKGSQETQYF
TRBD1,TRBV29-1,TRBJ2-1,CSVTGDAFGGYNEQFF
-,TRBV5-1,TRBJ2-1,CASRITAVDEQFF
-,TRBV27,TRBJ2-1,CASIRGGGRGSYNEQFF
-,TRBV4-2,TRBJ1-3,CASSQFQLKGSLSGNTIYF
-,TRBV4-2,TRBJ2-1,CASSQETPNEQFF
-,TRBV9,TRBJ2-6,CASSVGSSLTGANVLTF
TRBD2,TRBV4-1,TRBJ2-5,CASREGAGEVQETQYF
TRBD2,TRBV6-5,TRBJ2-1,CASSSFSGRSNEQFF
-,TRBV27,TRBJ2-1,CASSLEGRQYNEQFF
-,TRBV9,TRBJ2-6,CASSVDTSGANVLTF
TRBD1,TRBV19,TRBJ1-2,CASRKEGAENYGYTF
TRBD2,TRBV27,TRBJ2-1,CASSHPTSGRDNEQFF
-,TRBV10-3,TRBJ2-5,CAISVGGQETQYF
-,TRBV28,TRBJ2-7,CASTSRGLQYF
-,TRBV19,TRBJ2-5,CASSSVSPETQYF
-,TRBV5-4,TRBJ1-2,CASSLTGTNYGYTF
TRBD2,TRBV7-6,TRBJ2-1,CASSPGGTNNEQFF
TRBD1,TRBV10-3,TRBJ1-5,CAISESLQGANQPQHF
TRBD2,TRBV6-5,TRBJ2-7,CASSYWTSDEQYF
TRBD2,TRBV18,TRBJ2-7,CASSPRTSASYEQYF
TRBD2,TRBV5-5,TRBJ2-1,CASSMGSGRSSYNEQFF
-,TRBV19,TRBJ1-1,CASSVTLNTEAFF
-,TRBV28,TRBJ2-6,CASSFSHTGSGANVLTF